This T cell receptor (beta chain) was identified in a study of shared clonotypes between healthy human individuals. As for the study in general: Three plates each covered CD4 naive and memory; CD8 naive two, CD8 memory one. Study results and limitations: Limitation of the genetic and exposure-history diversity represented came from the few donors.

Here immunoSEQ multiplex PCR was the method, and the copy in TCRdb shows in-frame clones only, minus some. The top ten hold around 0.3% of the sample, which has 630,000 or so clones, about 98% seen once. This CDR3 has 13 residues. Germline V gene sequence: CDR1 MGHRA, CDR2 YSYEKL. Trimming removed 1 base from V and 7 bases from J, with 10 bases in between. As to this clone: Its antigen is undetermined.

Positive CCR7 selection of CD45RO-negative cells yielded the naive CD8 cells, and terminally differentiated effector memory CD45RA+ cells were excluded. This sequence joins TRBV4-1 and TRBJ1-1; D gene ambiguous. Sequencing was done on a sample of naive CD8+ T cells sorted from blood. The sequence was obtained from a man aged 25 to 45 in good health. The CDR3: CASSQGVSSEAFF. Here the CDR3 DNA reads TGCGCCAGCAGCCAAGGGGTGTCCAGTGAAGCTTTCTTT.